The clone carrying this TCR beta chain has just a few counts. Antigen unknown. A 5'RACE template-switching step, the method used to make TCR cDNA, added a universal primer site and UMIs. TCRdb re-derived calls from the 5' RACE reads in MiXCR, one entry per CDR3 protein. Of under 550,000 distinct CDR3 sequences listed, 21% are singletons. Germline trimming cut 5 bases from V and 3 bases from J; bases unmatched to any gene: 13. The CDR3 runs 18 residues. This entry belongs to a study of T cells after yellow fever vaccination. General study findings and limits: Primary-vaccination clones mostly resurfaced post-booster (around 95% CD4, approximately 89% CD8). Any FACS-sorted repertoire could hold abundant clonotypes that contaminate it from the bulk population.

The clonotype comes from a man between 18 and 29 years old who received the YFV17D yellow fever vaccine. The source was PBMCs, collected more than 20 days after the first yellow fever vaccination. The rearrangement joins TRBV12-3 or TRBV12-4 to TRBJ2-2; 9 bases line up with TRBD2. CDR3 loop: CASSPVAGERFYTGELFF. CDR3 bases: TGTGCCAGCAGTCCCGTAGCGGGGGAGCGGTTTTACACCGGGGAGCTGTTTTTT.